This T cell receptor (beta chain) was documented in a study of control samples from healthy donors and cancer patients. The CDR3 runs 12 residues. CDR1 and CDR2 (germline): MDHEN, SYDVKM. Trimming removed 7 bases at V and 13 bases at J, with 19 bases between. The table came from immunoSEQ multiplex PCR; TCRdb's copy has only in-frame clones and leaves some out. The sample contains fewer than 150,000 clones, approximately 90% of which appear only once. Sequenced sample: blood. The chain carries TRBV28 and TRBJ1-2; D gene uncertain. The origin of this receptor is a young man in good health. The CDR3 DNA reads TGTGCCAGCAAAGAAAGGGAAAAGCGCCCCACCTTC. This gives the protein CASKEREKRPTF.